The clone carrying this TCR beta chain has only a few counts. The sample originates from a study of blood T cells in healthy people across ages. The germline CDR1 and CDR2 sequences are SGHRS and YFSETQ. V was clipped by 8 bases and J by 4 bases, with 18 bases between them. This CDR3 contains 14 residues. A second PCR of about 7 to 12 cycles used a sample-barcoded 5' primer and a J-beta primer mix. TCRdb re-analysed the 5' RACE reads in MiXCR, keeping a single row per CDR3 protein. The sample shows hundreds of thousands of distinct CDR3 sequences, 45% to 70% of them seen only once. Each donor supplied about 9.6 milliliters of peripheral blood.

The sample taken for sequencing was blood. This TCR was recovered from a man aged 40-55 years in good health. The chain recombines TRBV5-1 with TRBJ2-5, with D possibly being TRBD1 (6 bases). This CDR3 is CASEQGNFGETQYF. The CDR3 bases are TGCGCCAGTGAACAGGGTAACTTCGGAGAGACCCAGTACTTC.